This T cell receptor beta chain is from a study of blood T cell repertoires in COVID-19. V lost 9 bases to trimming and J lost 1 base; unmatched junction nucleotides: 2. Germline lookup yields CDR1 LNHDA and CDR2 SQIVND (reference sequence). The CDR3 is made up of 13 amino acids. Everyone who took part was roughly 18 to 95 years old, and they came from about 25 US areas. Sequencing was performed with immunoSEQ multiplex PCR; in TCRdb, only in-frame clones are kept and a portion is missing. The sample shows some 300,000 clones, around 90% of them seen only once. The chain uses TRBV19 and TRBJ2-2; TRBD1 aligns across 7 bases. The sequenced material came from PBMCs or T cells enriched from blood (not recorded which). This sequence originates from a woman aged 55-70 years in a cohort exposed to, infected with or recovered from COVID-19 (not recorded which). For the CDR3, the DNA is TGTGCCAGCAGGGACAGGAACACCGGGGAGCTGTTTTTT. This codes for CASRDRNTGELFF.